What follows are 32 T cell receptor beta chains derived from one specimen sequenced in a study of T cells in Graves' hyperthyroidism and ophthalmopathy. Regions amplified from RNA transcripts were the TCR beta CDR3 regions. A set of HTBI primers served as the primers for a first-round RT-PCR of the TCR CDR3. TCRdb re-called the multiplex PCR reads with MiXCR, one entry per CDR3 protein. Of around 530,000 distinct CDR3 sequences detected, roughly 17% appear once; the ten largest clones hold roughly 15%. Sequenced: blood. The receptor set was obtained from a woman aged 18-29 years with Graves' ophthalmopathy.

This clonotype was seen at least ten times. V usage is TRBV20-1 and J usage is TRBJ1-1; 7 nucleotides line up with TRBD1. Germline V CDR1 and CDR2: DFQATT, SNEGSKA (reference sequence). The CDR3 has 13 residues. After removal of 6 bases from V and 3 bases from J, the junction contained 7 bases not matched to a gene. The CDR3 DNA reads as TGCAGTGCCGACCGGGACAGCGACACTGAAGCTTTCTTT. Amino acid sequence: CSADRDSDTEAFF.

The sample holds many counts of this clonotype. The rearrangement links TRBV15 to TRBJ2-5, with no clear D. The CDR3 runs 13 residues. Trimming shortened V by 1 base and J by 2 bases, and 5 bases separated the two germline ends. CDR1 is LNHNV, CDR2 YYDKDF, per germline (reference sequence). The CDR3 loop reads CATSRGSQETQYF. DNA for the CDR3: TGTGCCACCAGCAGAGGATCACAAGAGACCCAGTACTTC.

This chain links TRBV5-1 with TRBJ2-5, with TRBD1 matching over 9 bases. CDR1 is SGHRS and CDR2 is YFSETQ in the germline V gene. The CDR3 covers 13 residues. J gave up 5 bases and V 8 bases, and 7 bases lay outside the gene matches. The CDR3 spells CASGTGNGETQYF. Here the CDR3 DNA reads TGCGCCAGTGGGACAGGGAATGGGGAGACCCAGTACTTC.

This clonotype was recorded at least ten times. The J gene is TRBJ2-7, the V gene TRBV27, with no clear D. CDR3 length equals 14 residues. Germline V gene lookup returns CDR1 MNHEY and CDR2 SMNVEV (reference sequence). Trimming cost V 3 bases and J 0 bases, with 9 bases left between them. The CDR3 DNA is TGTGCCAGCAGTTTTTCGAGTAGCTCCTACGAGCAGTACTTC. Its protein product is CASSFSSSSYEQYF.

Points on this clonotype: A much larger clone differs from this one at a single base, so this may be a read error. V usage is TRBV27 and J usage is TRBJ1-5; the D is unclear. Per germline, CDR1 MNHEY and CDR2 SMNVEV (reference sequence). This CDR3 is built from 14 residues. CDR3 DNA sequence: TGTGCCAGCAGTGCTGACCAGAGCGCTCAGCTCCAGCATTTT. This codes for CASSADQSAQLQHF.

This clonotype was picked up many times. V and J are TRBV20-1 and TRBJ2-2, with D uncertain. From germline, CDR1 is DFQATT and CDR2 SNEGSKA (reference sequence). V dropped 7 bases and J dropped 1 base, with 10 bases sitting between them. The CDR3 is 13 residues long. The CDR3 loop is CSGSGRNTGELFF. CDR3 nucleotide sequence: TGCAGTGGATCGGGCAGGAACACCGGGGAGCTGTTTTTT.

This clonotype came up many times. The chain combines TRBV6-1 with TRBJ1-1, with 7 bases matching TRBD1. Looked up from germline, CDR1 is MNHNS and CDR2 is SASEGT. The CDR3 contains 13 residues. With 7 bases clipped from V and 0 bases from J, the junction kept 2 bases outside the gene matches. The CDR3 sequence: CASIDRVNTEAFF. The DNA of the CDR3 is TGTGCCAGCATAGACAGGGTGAACACTGAAGCTTTCTTT.

The chain carries TRBV4-1 and TRBJ2-7; 10 nucleotides match TRBD1. From germline, CDR1 is MGHRA and CDR2 YSYEKL. The ends lost 1 base at V and 4 bases at J; junction bases unmatched: 4. The CDR3 contains 15 residues. The CDR3 spells CASSQGSGQGYEQYF. The CDR3 DNA reads TGCGCCAGCAGCCAAGGGTCGGGACAGGGGTACGAGCAGTACTTC.

The V call is TRBV29-1, the J call TRBJ1-4; perhaps TRBD1 as D (6 bases). Trimming took 6 bases from V and 3 from J, leaving 11 bases between them. CDR1 and CDR2 (germline): SQVTM, ANQGSEA. The CDR3 is 13 amino acids. The CDR3 bases are TGCAGCGTCAGGGGACGAGCTAATGAAAAACTGTTTTTT. Its protein product is CSVRGRANEKLFF.

This clonotype was observed a single time. The chain combines TRBV19 with TRBJ1-1, with 8 bases that match TRBD1. V dropped 1 base and J dropped 11; count of bases not matched to a gene: 3. The CDR3 is made up of 12 amino acids. The V gene's germline CDR1 is LNHDA and CDR2 SQIVND (reference sequence). The DNA for the CDR3 is TGTGCCAGTAGTATAGGACAGGGGTCCGCTTTCTTT. This gives the protein CASSIGQGSAFF.

This clonotype was counted at least ten times. The chain joins TRBV2 to TRBJ2-3, with D possibly matching TRBD2 (5 bases). V shed 5 bases and J shed 6 bases, with 15 bases lying between them. Looked up from germline, CDR1 is SNHLY and CDR2 is FYNNEI. The CDR3 consists of 14 residues. The CDR3 here is CASSLAGYWDTQYF. DNA for the CDR3: TGTGCCAGCAGTCTAGCTGGATATTGGGATACGCAGTATTTT.

The chain uses TRBV4-1 and TRBJ2-7; TRBD1 matches 12 bases. V trimming: 3 bases; J trimming: 2 bases; junction bases outside the gene matches: 5. Per germline, CDR1 MGHRA and CDR2 YSYEKL. The CDR3 spans 16 residues. The CDR3 spells CASSHPGQGATYEQYF. Here the CDR3 DNA reads TGCGCCAGCAGCCATCCGGGACAGGGGGCCACCTACGAGCAGTACTTC.

With regard to this clonotype: This may be a read error: a much more frequent sequence differs by one nucleotide. The rearrangement uses TRBV7-2 and TRBJ1-3, with D hard to call. Germline V CDR1 and CDR2: SGHTA, FQGNSA. The CDR3 runs 15 residues. The CDR3 reads CASSLGPGLGNTICF. The CDR3 DNA sequence: TGTGCCAGCAGCTTAGGCCCCGGACTCGGAAACACCATATGTTTT.

This clonotype was observed a handful of times. The V and J genes are TRBV30 and TRBJ1-1; no reliable D call. Germline CDR1 and CDR2: GTSNPN and SVGIG (reference sequence). Deletions cut 3 bases from V and 7 bases from J, with 9 bases between. This CDR3 is 11 amino acids long. The CDR3 region is CAWSSRVEAFF. The CDR3 DNA is TGTGCCTGGAGCAGCAGAGTTGAAGCTTTCTTT.

V is TRBV4-1 and J is TRBJ1-3, with a tentative D call TRBD1 (6 bases). This CDR3 contains 16 residues. V was pared by 0 bases and J by 2 bases, with 11 bases between. The V gene's germline CDR1 is MGHRA and CDR2 YSYEKL. The DNA of the CDR3 is TGCGCCAGCAGCCAAGATCTAACAGGGACTGGAAACACCATATATTTT. The encoded protein is CASSQDLTGTGNTIYF.

To note about this clonotype: A read error may be the cause here, since a much bigger clone is one base away. The chain joins TRBV25-1 to TRBJ2-7; 9 nucleotides align to TRBD2. The J call may be wrong; the DNA end is better matched by TRBJ2-1. The CDR3 is 16 amino acids. The germline V gene encodes CDR1 MGHDK and CDR2 SYGVNS. CDR3 sequence: CASSDDSGSLTYEQFF. The DNA of the CDR3 is TGTGCCAGCAGTGATGATAGCGGGAGCCTCACCTACGAGCAGTTCTTC.

The gene calls are TRBV4-1 and TRBJ1-5; TRBD1 aligns across 7 bases. This CDR3 region has 15 residues. J lost 2 bases, V lost 7 bases, and 8 bases had no gene match. CDR1 is MGHRA and CDR2 is YSYEKL in the germline V gene. CDR3 DNA: TGCGCCAGCACCGATCTACAGGGGCGCAATCAGCCCCAGCATTTT. It is translated as CASTDLQGRNQPQHF.

About this clonotype itself: The junction does not match germline at one end; this may be a read error. J is TRBJ2-2 and V is TRBV5-1, with D possibly matching TRBD1 (6 bases). Germline V gene data show CDR1 as SGHRS and CDR2 as YFSETQ. This CDR3 contains 16 residues. CDR3 bases: TGTGCCAGCAGCTCGGGGCTAGGGGGTAACACCGGGGAGCTGTTTTTT. This translates into CASSSGLGGNTGELFF.

The J gene is TRBJ1-5, the V gene TRBV4-2; D gene unclear. Trimming took 3 bases from V and 4 from J, leaving 10 bases between them. Germline lookup yields CDR1 LGHNA and CDR2 YNFKEQ. The CDR3 length is 14 residues. CDR3 nucleotide sequence: TGTGCCAGCAGCCAGGTTGGAGGTAATCAGCCCCAGCATTTT. It codes for CASSQVGGNQPQHF.

This clonotype was detected ten times or more. The chain employs TRBV28 and TRBJ2-1; the match to TRBD2 covers 12 bases. Germline V gene lookup returns CDR1 MDHEN and CDR2 SYDVKM. The CDR3 has 16 residues. V lost 5 bases, J lost 7 bases, and 9 bases stayed unmatched. The CDR3 reads CASSTPLAGGPNEQFF. The DNA for the CDR3 is TGTGCCAGCAGTACGCCACTAGCGGGAGGTCCAAATGAGCAGTTCTTC.

This clonotype was recorded a few times. The rearrangement joins TRBV5-1 to TRBJ1-3; a possible D gene is TRBD1 (6 bases). The CDR3 loop spans 17 amino acids. Trimming left V 0 bases short and J 0 bases short, with 13 bases between. Germline CDR1 and CDR2: SGHRS and YFSETQ. DNA for the CDR3: TGCGCCAGCAGCTTGGCCGCCGGGACAAACTCTGGAAACACCATATATTTT. Encoded protein: CASSLAAGTNSGNTIYF. Combining the CDR3 with reference TRBV5-1 and TRBJ1-3 gives the whole variable domain KAGVTQTPRYLIKTRGQQVTLSCSPISGHRSVSWYQQTPGQGLQFLFEYFSETQRNKGNFPGRFSGRQFSNSRSEMNVSTLELGDSALYLCASSLAAGTNSGNTIYFGEGSWLTVV.

The chain joins TRBV5-8 to TRBJ2-1; TRBD2 might be the D (6 bases). V was cut by 0 bases and J by 1 base, with 20 bases left in between. CDR1 and CDR2 (germline): SGHTS, YDEGEE. The CDR3 contains 19 residues. This CDR3 is CASSLGALGGVGSYNEQFF. Written as DNA, the CDR3 is TGTGCCAGCAGCTTGGGGGCTTTGGGGGGAGTTGGATCCTACAATGAGCAGTTCTTC.

This clonotype was observed a few times. This may come from a read error, since a much larger clone is one base off. The V gene is TRBV14, the J gene TRBJ1-1; D remains unclear. Per germline, CDR1 SGHDN and CDR2 FVKESK. The CDR3 is 13 residues long. Trimming left V 2 bases short and J 1 base short, with 5 bases between. The CDR3 protein is CASSQFPNTEAFF. The DNA for the CDR3 is TGTGCCAGCAGCCAATTTCCGAACACTGAAGCTTTCTTT.

There are many counts of this clonotype. The chain links TRBV6-1 to TRBJ2-7; 7 bases map to TRBD1. Germline V gene sequence: CDR1 MNHNS, CDR2 SASEGT. V shed 3 bases, J shed 3 bases, and the junction held 5 bases outside the gene matches. This CDR3 region has 14 residues. DNA of the CDR3: TGTGCCAGCAGTGACGGACAGGTAGACTACGAGCAGTACTTC. This gives the protein CASSDGQVDYEQYF.

CDR3 sequence reads: CASSLVAQVQETQYF. CDR3 DNA: TGTGCCAGCAGCCTTGTAGCGCAGGTCCAAGAGACCCAGTACTTC. The rearrangement joins TRBV11-2 to TRBJ2-5, with D possibly matching TRBD2 (5 bases). V lost 5 bases, J lost 1 base, and 14 bases lay in between. This CDR3 is built from 15 residues. Germline loops: CDR1 SGHAT, CDR2 FQNNGV.

This clonotype was counted between two and nine times. The chain uses TRBV6-6 and TRBJ1-2; D is unresolved. Germline V gene data show CDR1 as MNHNY and CDR2 as SVGAGI (reference sequence). This CDR3 region has 14 residues. The V end lost 2 bases, the J end lost 0 bases, and 7 bases lay between the germline ends. The CDR3 loop is CASSYLPTNYGYTF. For the CDR3, the DNA is TGTGCCAGCAGTTACCTCCCAACTAACTATGGCTACACCTTC.

This clonotype was observed at least ten times. The CDR3 sequence is CASSLVMTGMGLTDTQYF. The CDR3 region has the DNA TGTGCCAGCAGCTTAGTTATGACGGGAATGGGTCTCACAGATACGCAGTATTTT. The rearrangement joins TRBV7-2 to TRBJ2-3, with D possibly matching TRBD2 (5 bases). Deletions cut 1 base from V and 2 bases from J, with 19 bases between. This CDR3 region has 18 residues. The germline CDR1 and CDR2 sequences are SGHTA and FQGNSA.

This clonotype has at least ten counts. The chain employs TRBV3-1 and TRBJ2-7; D might be TRBD1 or TRBD2, each matching 5 bases. The V and J ends lost 7 bases and 3 bases respectively, with 13 bases between them. Germline assignment: CDR1 LGHDT and CDR2 YNNKEL (reference sequence). CDR3 size: 13 residues. DNA for the CDR3: TGTGCCAGCATGACCGTGAGGGGCTACGAGCAGTACTTC. This gives the protein CASMTVRGYEQYF.

Only a few counts were recorded for this clonotype. The chain has TRBV28 and TRBJ1-2; D is perhaps TRBD1 (6 bases). The CDR3 has 17 amino acids. V was shortened by 5 bases and J by 4 bases, with 23 bases between the two germline ends. Germline lookup yields CDR1 MDHEN and CDR2 SYDVKM. CDR3 DNA sequence: TGTGCCAGCAGTCTGAGGGGGACCCAGCCCTTAATCTATGGCTACACCTTC. Protein sequence: CASSLRGTQPLIYGYTF.

In its sample, this clonotype was seen many times. This chain joins TRBV27 and TRBJ1-1, with D uncertain. Germline V lookup: CDR1 MNHEY, CDR2 SMNVEV (reference sequence). The length of the CDR3 is 14 residues. The V end lost 7 bases, the J end lost 4 bases, and 16 bases lay between the germline ends. The CDR3 reads CASIARPETTEAFF. CDR3 sequence (DNA): TGTGCCAGCATCGCTCGACCAGAGACCACTGAAGCTTTCTTT.

This clonotype was seen more than once but under ten times. The CDR3 loop is CASSDHTQYF. The CDR3 nucleotides read TGTGCCAGCAGCGATCATACGCAGTATTTT. This sequence joins TRBV6-1 and TRBJ2-3; D gene unclear. V was cut by 6 bases and J by 7 bases, with 5 bases left in between. This CDR3 is built from 10 residues. From germline, CDR1 is MNHNS and CDR2 SASEGT.

This clonotype was counted many times. In nucleotides, the CDR3 is TGCAGCGTTCGCAGGGGGTTGGGCTACGAGCAGTACTTC. Translation: CSVRRGLGYEQYF. The chain carries TRBV29-1 and TRBJ2-7; TRBD1 agrees at 7 bases. V trimming: 5 bases; J trimming: 3 bases; junction bases outside the gene matches: 7. The CDR3 has 13 residues. Germline loops: CDR1 SQVTM, CDR2 ANQGSEA.